This T cell receptor (beta chain) was recovered during a study of shared clonotypes between healthy human individuals. Germline V CDR1 and CDR2: SGHAT, FQNNGV. The CDR3 covers 16 residues. Trimming took 5 bases from V and 4 from J; bases not matched to a gene: 5. Sequenced by immunoSEQ multiplex PCR; TCRdb stores in-frame clones only, minus some. Altogether 2 million to 2.5 million clones are present, 90% to 96% being singletons, with the ten largest covering roughly 0.13%. This clonotype was sampled from a young man in good health. This rearrangement joins TRBV11-2 to TRBJ2-1, with TRBD2 identical over 13 bases. Source material: naive CD4+ T cells sorted from blood. Subset described: CD45RA+ positively selected. The DNA of the CDR3 is TGTGCCAGCAGCCCAAGACTAGCGGGGGGTTACAATGAGCAGTTCTTC. Amino acid sequence: CASSPRLAGGYNEQFF.